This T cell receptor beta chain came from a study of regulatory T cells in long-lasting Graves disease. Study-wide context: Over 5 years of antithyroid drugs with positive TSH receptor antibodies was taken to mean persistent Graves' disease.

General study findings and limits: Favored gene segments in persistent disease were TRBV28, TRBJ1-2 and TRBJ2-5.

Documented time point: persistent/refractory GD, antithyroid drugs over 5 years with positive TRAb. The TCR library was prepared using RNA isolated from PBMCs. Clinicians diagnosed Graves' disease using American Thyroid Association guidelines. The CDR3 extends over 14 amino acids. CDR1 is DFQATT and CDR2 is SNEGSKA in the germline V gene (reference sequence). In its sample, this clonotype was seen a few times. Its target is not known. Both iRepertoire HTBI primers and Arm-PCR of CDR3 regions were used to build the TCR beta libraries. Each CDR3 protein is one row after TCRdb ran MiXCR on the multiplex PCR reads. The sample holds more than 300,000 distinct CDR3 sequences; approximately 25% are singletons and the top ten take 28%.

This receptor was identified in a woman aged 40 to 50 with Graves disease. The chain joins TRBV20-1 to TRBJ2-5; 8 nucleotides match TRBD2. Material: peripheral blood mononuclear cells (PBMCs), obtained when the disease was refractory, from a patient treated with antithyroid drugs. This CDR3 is CSQQGGRIGETQYF. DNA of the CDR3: TGCAGCCAGCAGGGCGGGAGGATAGGAGAGACCCAGTACTTC.